This passage covers 10 T cell receptor beta chains from one sample sequenced in a study of blood T cell repertoires in COVID-19. The data were produced by immunoSEQ multiplex PCR, yet TCRdb's version contains in-frame clones alone and is incomplete. The data contain fewer than 350,000 clones, nearly 90% of them seen just once; the ten biggest clones take up about 9.8%. The sequenced material came from peripheral blood. These receptors were obtained from a man aged 18 to 29 with active or convalescent COVID-19.

The V call is TRBV5-8, the J call TRBJ1-5; TRBD1 aligns across 7 bases. Germline CDR1 SGHTS, CDR2 YDEGEE. The CDR3 length is 19 residues. Trimming cost V 4 bases and J 0 bases; bases outside gene matches: 16. The CDR3 region is CASSPVATGEVYSNQPQHF. CDR3 bases: TGTGCCAGCAGCCCCGTCGCCACAGGGGAGGTTTATAGCAATCAGCCCCAGCATTTT.

This chain connects TRBV2 to TRBJ1-4; D is possibly TRBD1 (6 bases). Trimming cost V 2 bases and J 7 bases, with 17 bases left between them. The germline gives CDR1 SNHLY, CDR2 FYNNEI. The CDR3 has 16 amino acids. CDR3 loop: CASSEILGGYGEKLFF. The DNA of the CDR3 is TGTGCCAGCAGTGAAATCTTAGGGGGTTACGGTGAAAAACTGTTTTTT.

The CDR3 nucleotides are TGTGCCAGCAGCTTGGGCAGGGTGCGCACCGGGGAGCTGTTTTTT. It encodes CASSLGRVRTGELFF. This chain joins TRBV5-6 and TRBJ2-2, with D perhaps matching TRBD1 (5 bases). Germline assignment: CDR1 SGHDT and CDR2 YYEEEE. The CDR3 has 15 residues. Trimming pared 0 bases from V and 4 bases from J, leaving 10 bases between.

The chain couples TRBV20-1 to TRBJ2-1; the match to TRBD2 covers 11 bases. Germline V gene data show CDR1 as DFQATT and CDR2 as SNEGSKA (reference sequence). CDR3 length equals 17 residues. Losses at the gene ends were 3 bases for V and 0 bases for J; bases not matched to a gene: 7. CDR3 protein: CSASWSSGGSSYNEQFF. CDR3 in DNA: TGCAGTGCTAGTTGGTCTAGCGGGGGGAGCTCCTACAATGAGCAGTTCTTC.

The V gene is TRBV6-5, the J gene TRBJ1-2; TRBD1 might be the D (6 bases). Germline V lookup: CDR1 MNHEY, CDR2 SVGAGI. The V and J ends lost 6 bases and 4 bases respectively, with 15 bases between them. The CDR3 loop spans 14 amino acids. The CDR3 bases are TGTGCCAGCAGCCAGACAGGAACACCCTATGGCTACACCTTC. This codes for CASSQTGTPYGYTF.

This clone was seen only once. The V gene is TRBV7-2, the J gene TRBJ2-3, with 8 bases that match TRBD2. Germline CDR1 and CDR2: SGHTA and FQGNSA. This CDR3 contains 16 residues. J gave up 1 base and V 4 bases, and 7 bases lay outside the gene matches. CDR3 coding DNA: TGTGCCAGCAGCTCTCAAGCGGGGGCTGGCACAGATACGCAGTATTTT. Residues: CASSSQAGAGTDTQYF.

The chain uses TRBV19 and TRBJ1-5; D uncertain. The V gene lost 4 bases and the J gene lost 7 bases, with 17 bases spanning the gap. The CDR3 runs 15 residues. CDR1 and CDR2 from the germline V gene are LNHDA and SQIVND (reference sequence). In nucleotides, the CDR3 is TGTGCCAGTAGTACCCCAGGTAAAGGAGGACAGCCCCAGCATTTT. Amino acid sequence: CASSTPGKGGQPQHF.

V usage is TRBV19 and J usage is TRBJ2-1; tentative D call: TRBD2 (6 bases). The CDR3 runs 15 residues. Looked up from germline, CDR1 is LNHDA and CDR2 is SQIVND (reference sequence). Trimming took off 6 bases at V and 7 bases at J, with 19 bases between the two ends. The CDR3 reads CASRRGEGRRNEQFF. The CDR3 DNA is TGTGCCAGTAGGCGGGGTGAGGGCAGAAGGAATGAGCAGTTCTTC.

This clone was seen just once. The gene calls are TRBV7-9 and TRBJ1-1, with 7 nucleotides matching TRBD1. With 5 bases clipped from V and 0 bases from J, the junction kept 6 bases outside the gene matches. The germline V gene encodes CDR1 SEHNR and CDR2 FQNEAQ (reference sequence). This CDR3 has 15 amino acids. The CDR3 is CASSQRDSLNTEAFF. For the CDR3, the DNA is TGTGCCAGCAGCCAACGGGACAGCTTGAACACTGAAGCTTTCTTT.

The chain employs TRBV21-1 and TRBJ2-5; the table assigns TRBD2, which was not confirmed against the DNA. TRBV21-1 is a listed pseudogene. The CDR3 spans 14 residues. The CDR3 loop reads CASSPRLSQETQYF. The CDR3 DNA reads TGTGCCAGCAGCCCGCGACTAAGTCAAGAGACCCAGTACTTC.